The 21 T cell receptor beta chains in this list originate from one sample, sequenced in a study of shared clonotypes between healthy human individuals. Naive CD8 isolation took CD45RO-negative cells positively selected for CCR7 and excluded terminally differentiated effector memory CD45RA+ cells. Clones were read by immunoSEQ multiplex PCR, and TCRdb kept only the in-frame ones, dropping some. Among under 600,000 clones listed, roughly 98% were seen once. The source material was naive CD8+ T cells sorted from blood. These receptors all come from a man aged 25 to 40 in good health.

This chain links TRBV4-1 with TRBJ2-7; no definite D call. V was clipped by 1 base and J by 4 bases, with 14 bases between them. CDR1 is MGHRA, CDR2 YSYEKL, per germline. The length of the CDR3 is 15 residues. The DNA for the CDR3 is TGCGCCAGCAGCCAAGGTAGGGCACTACAGTACGAGCAGTACTTC. Translating gives CASSQGRALQYEQYF.

The V and J genes are TRBV6-5 and TRBJ2-5; possibly TRBD2 for D (6 bases). Trimming pared 6 bases from V and 1 base from J, leaving 9 bases between. The CDR3 extends over 13 amino acids. Germline CDR1 MNHEY, CDR2 SVGAGI. CDR3 sequence reads: CASRRLGQETQYF. The DNA for the CDR3 is TGTGCCAGCAGACGACTAGGCCAAGAGACCCAGTACTTC.

The rearrangement links TRBV27 to TRBJ1-5, with D hard to call. CDR3 length equals 13 residues. Trimming left V 7 bases short and J 7 bases short, with 14 bases between. Germline CDR1 is MNHEY and CDR2 is SMNVEV (reference sequence). In DNA form, the CDR3 reads TGTGCCAGCACCGCGGGCCCGGGGCAGCCCCAGCATTTT. Protein sequence: CASTAGPGQPQHF.

The chain couples TRBV18 to TRBJ1-1, with TRBD1 identical over 7 bases. CDR3 length: 16 amino acids. V trimming: 1 base; J trimming: 1 base; junction bases outside the gene matches: 6. The V gene's germline CDR1 is KGHSH and CDR2 LQKENI. In DNA form, the CDR3 reads TGTGCCAGCTCACCACGAGGGGGCGTTCGGAACACTGAAGCTTTCTTT. This translates into CASSPRGGVRNTEAFF.

V is TRBV30 and J is TRBJ2-1; D may be TRBD2 (6 bases). Trimming removed 5 bases from V and 7 bases from J, with 12 bases in between. Per the germline V gene, CDR1 is GTSNPN and CDR2 is SVGIG (reference sequence). The CDR3 loop spans 12 amino acids. The CDR3, as DNA: TGTGCCTGGGCCGGGACTGCGAATGAGCAGTTCTTC. It encodes CAWAGTANEQFF. The variable domain in full, completed from reference TRBV30 and TRBJ2-1, reads SQTIHQWPATLVQPVGSPLSLECTVEGTSNPNLYWYRQAAGRGLQLLFYSVGIGQISSEVPQNLSASRPQDRQFILSSKKLLLSDSGFYLCAWAGTANEQFFGPGTRLTVL.

The chain combines TRBV7-6 with TRBJ2-2, with D unclear. With 5 bases removed from V and 6 bases from J, the gap between germline ends came to 13 bases. Germline CDR1 and CDR2: SGHVS and FNYEAQ. This CDR3 comprises 14 residues. The CDR3 DNA sequence: TGTGCCAGCAGCCCCGAGGCGGCGGCCGGGGAGCTGTTTTTT. It encodes CASSPEAAAGELFF.

The rearrangement joins TRBV5-1 to TRBJ2-7, with 7 positions matching TRBD1. Germline V gene sequence: CDR1 SGHRS, CDR2 YFSETQ. The CDR3 is made up of 14 amino acids. With V trimmed by 3 bases and J by 2 bases, 5 bases remained unmatched. CDR3 nucleotides: TGCGCCAGCAGCTCACCGGGACAGACCTACGAGCAGTACTTC. It translates to CASSSPGQTYEQYF.

The V and J genes are TRBV10-1 and TRBJ2-1; 7 nucleotides match TRBD2. With V trimmed by 4 bases and J by 8 bases, 11 bases remained unmatched. Germline V gene lookup returns CDR1 WNHNN and CDR2 SYGVQD (reference sequence). The CDR3 runs 15 residues. CDR3 loop: CASSAGGNEYDEQFF. In DNA form, the CDR3 reads TGCGCCAGCAGTGCGGGGGGTAATGAGTACGATGAGCAGTTCTTC.

The V and J genes are TRBV4-2 and TRBJ1-1; D uncertain. CDR1 and CDR2 (germline): LGHNA, YNFKEQ. V gave up 4 bases and J gave up 0 bases, with 15 bases separating them. The length of the CDR3 is 16 residues. The CDR3 DNA reads as TGTGCCAGCAGCCTCCCGACGGAACGGATGAACACTGAAGCTTTCTTT. This encodes CASSLPTERMNTEAFF.

The rearrangement joins TRBV9 to TRBJ2-7, with TRBD2 matching over 9 bases. V trimming: 4 bases; J trimming: 7 bases; junction bases outside the gene matches: 12. Germline V gives CDR1 SGDLS, CDR2 YYNGEE. The CDR3 has 15 amino acids. CDR3 loop: CASSKSGSGSGEQYF. Written as DNA, the CDR3 is TGTGCCAGCAGCAAGAGCGGTAGCGGGAGTGGAGAGCAGTACTTC.

The J gene is TRBJ2-5, the V gene TRBV6-1; the match to TRBD1 covers 7 bases. Germline values: CDR1 MNHNS, CDR2 SASEGT. CDR3 length: 15 amino acids. The junction had 7 bases not matched to a gene; V was cut back by 1 base and J by 5 bases. The CDR3 DNA is TGTGCCAGCAGTGAAGGACAGGGACGCATGGAGACCCAGTACTTC. The encoded protein is CASSEGQGRMETQYF.

This chain links TRBV5-1 with TRBJ2-7; 9 bases align to TRBD2. J lost 9 bases, V lost 5 bases, and 15 bases had no gene match. This CDR3 is 15 amino acids long. Germline-derived CDR1 and CDR2 are SGHRS and YFSETQ. Here the CDR3 DNA reads TGCGCCAGCAGTCTCCTAGCGGGGTTAAGGAGCGCGCAGTACTTC. It yields the protein CASSLLAGLRSAQYF.

This clone occurred once. The chain couples TRBV27 to TRBJ2-3, with 8 positions matching TRBD1. The CDR3 is 15 residues long. Per the germline V gene, CDR1 is MNHEY and CDR2 is SMNVEV (reference sequence). After removal of 0 bases from V and 2 bases from J, the junction contained 1 base not matched to a gene. The chain's CDR3 is CASSLSTGATDTQYF. The CDR3 DNA reads as TGTGCCAGCAGTTTATCGACAGGGGCCACAGATACGCAGTATTTT.

The chain carries TRBV9 and TRBJ1-2, with 8 nucleotides matching TRBD1. The V and J ends lost 2 bases and 7 bases, in that order; junction bases with no gene match: 10. The length of the CDR3 is 15 residues. The V gene's germline CDR1 is SGDLS and CDR2 YYNGEE. In DNA, the CDR3 is TGTGCCAGCAGCGTCACAGGGGGGCCCGAGTTTGGCTACACCTTC. It codes for CASSVTGGPEFGYTF. The entire variable domain, with the rest obtained from reference TRBV9 and TRBJ1-2, is as follows: DSGVTQTPKHLITATGQRVTLRCSPRSGDLSVYWYQQSLDQGLQFLIQYYNGEERAKGNILERFSAQQFPDLHSELNLSSLELGDSALYFCASSVTGGPEFGYTFGSGTRLTVV.

The chain carries TRBV2 and TRBJ2-5; D gene ambiguous. The germline gives CDR1 SNHLY, CDR2 FYNNEI. This CDR3 contains 15 residues. V lost 2 bases and J lost 1, with 11 bases in between. CDR3 sequence reads: CASSEPRRSQETQYF. DNA of the CDR3: TGTGCCAGCAGTGAACCCCGACGTTCCCAAGAGACCCAGTACTTC.

This clone was observed a single time. The chain recombines TRBV9 with TRBJ2-2, with D tentatively TRBD1 or TRBD2 (6 bases each). The CDR3 consists of 15 residues. Trimming pared 2 bases from V and 5 bases from J, leaving 13 bases between. Germline CDR1 and CDR2: SGDLS and YYNGEE. CDR3 sequence reads: CASSVGQGRTGELFF. DNA of the CDR3: TGTGCCAGCAGCGTTGGCCAGGGGAGGACCGGGGAGCTGTTTTTT.

The chain couples TRBV6-6 to TRBJ2-7; D is undetermined. The germline V gene has CDR1 MNHNY and CDR2 SVGAGI (reference sequence). Trimming cost V 0 bases and J 3 bases, with 6 bases left between them. This CDR3 is 13 amino acids long. The CDR3 region is CASSYSDNYEQYF. The CDR3 bases are TGTGCCAGCAGTTACTCTGATAACTACGAGCAGTACTTC.

In this sample, this clone turned up once. This rearrangement joins TRBV7-9 to TRBJ1-1; D not certain. Germline lookup yields CDR1 SEHNR and CDR2 FQNEAQ (reference sequence). The CDR3 loop spans 10 amino acids. With 0 bases removed from V and 7 bases from J, the gap between germline ends came to 0 bases. The CDR3 sequence: CASSLAEAFF. As DNA, the CDR3 is TGTGCCAGCAGCTTAGCTGAAGCTTTCTTT.

DNA of the CDR3: TGTGCCAGCAGCCCTATCGGACAGCCCCACTATGGCTACACCTTC. Translation gives CASSPIGQPHYGYTF. The genes are TRBV7-9 and TRBJ1-2; perhaps TRBD1 as D (6 bases). The CDR3 is made up of 15 amino acids. The germline V and J ends were trimmed by 5 bases and 3 bases, with 16 bases remaining between them. The germline CDR1 and CDR2 sequences are SEHNR and FQNEAQ (reference sequence). Looking up the rest from reference TRBV7-9 and TRBJ1-2 gives the full variable domain: DTGVSQNPRHKITKRGQNVTFRCDPISEHNRLYWYRQTLGQGPEFLTYFQNEAQLEKSRLLSDRFSAERPKGSFSTLEIQRTEQGDSAMYLCASSPIGQPHYGYTFGSGTRLTVV.

V is TRBV7-8 and J is TRBJ2-5; D is possibly TRBD1 or TRBD2 (5 bases each). CDR1 SGHVS and CDR2 FQNEAQ come from the germline V gene. The CDR3 has 12 amino acids. Between the trimmed V and J ends, which lost 5 bases and 9 bases, there was a span of 13 bases. CDR3 in amino acids: CASSPGTLAQYF. The CDR3 bases are TGTGCCAGCAGCCCAGGGACCCTGGCCCAGTACTTC.

The J gene is TRBJ2-3, the V gene TRBV5-1; D unclear. CDR3 length: 15 residues. V lost 6 bases and J 2 bases, leaving 16 bases between the germline ends. Germline lookup yields CDR1 SGHRS and CDR2 YFSETQ. CDR3 loop: CASTPHSSPTDTQYF. The CDR3 DNA is TGCGCCAGCACCCCGCATTCCTCCCCCACAGATACGCAGTATTTT.